This T cell receptor beta chain originates from a study of cytomegalovirus exposure and HLA in healthy donors. General study points: The authors later linked a missense DCLRE1C variant to TCR beta V- and J-gene trimming.

The CDR3 length is 15 residues. Trimming cost V 0 bases and J 0 bases, with 9 bases left between them. In germline, CDR1 is SGHRS, CDR2 YFSETQ. The primer mix had 60 Vbeta and 13 Jbeta primers. Produced via immunoSEQ multiplex PCR; TCRdb's table is partial and in-frame only. The table lists some 100,000 clones, approximately 80% of them singletons. This clone was seen only once. Its antigen is unknown. The sequence was collected from a man aged 50-60 years in good health and CMV-seropositive. Sequenced: PBMCs. J is TRBJ1-1 and V is TRBV5-1; the D gene is possibly TRBD1 (6 bases). The CDR3 here is CASSLGGLLNTEAFF. Written as DNA, the CDR3 is TGCGCCAGCAGCTTGGGGGGGCTCTTGAACACTGAAGCTTTCTTT.